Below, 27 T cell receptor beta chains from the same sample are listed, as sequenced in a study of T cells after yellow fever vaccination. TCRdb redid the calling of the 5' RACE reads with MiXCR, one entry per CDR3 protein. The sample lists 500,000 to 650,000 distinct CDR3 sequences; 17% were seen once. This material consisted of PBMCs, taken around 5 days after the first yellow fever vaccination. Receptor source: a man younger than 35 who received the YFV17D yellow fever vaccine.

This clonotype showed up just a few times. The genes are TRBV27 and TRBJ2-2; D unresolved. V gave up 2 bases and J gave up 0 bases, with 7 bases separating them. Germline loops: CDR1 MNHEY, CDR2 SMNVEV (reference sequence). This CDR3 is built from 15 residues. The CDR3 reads CASSLPNPNTGELFF. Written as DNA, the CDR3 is TGTGCCAGCAGTTTACCGAATCCGAACACCGGGGAGCTGTTTTTT.

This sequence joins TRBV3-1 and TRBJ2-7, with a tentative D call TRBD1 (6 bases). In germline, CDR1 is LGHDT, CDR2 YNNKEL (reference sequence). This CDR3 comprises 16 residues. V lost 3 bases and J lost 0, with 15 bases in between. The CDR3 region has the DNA TGTGCCAGCAGCCACCTATCTGGGGGCTACTCCTACGAGCAGTACTTC. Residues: CASSHLSGGYSYEQYF.

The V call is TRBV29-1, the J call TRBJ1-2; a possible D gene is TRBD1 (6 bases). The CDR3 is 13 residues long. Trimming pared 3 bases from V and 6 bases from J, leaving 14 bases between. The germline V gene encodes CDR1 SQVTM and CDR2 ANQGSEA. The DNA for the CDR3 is TGCAGCGTTGAGGGGGCACCGTGGAATGGCTACACCTTC. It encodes CSVEGAPWNGYTF.

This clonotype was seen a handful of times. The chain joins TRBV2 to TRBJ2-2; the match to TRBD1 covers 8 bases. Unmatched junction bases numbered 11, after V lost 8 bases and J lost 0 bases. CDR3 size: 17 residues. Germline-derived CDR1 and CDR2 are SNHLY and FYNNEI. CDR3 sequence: CASEGQEPLPNTGELFF. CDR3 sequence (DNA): TGTGCCAGCGAGGGACAGGAGCCCCTTCCGAACACCGGGGAGCTGTTTTTT.

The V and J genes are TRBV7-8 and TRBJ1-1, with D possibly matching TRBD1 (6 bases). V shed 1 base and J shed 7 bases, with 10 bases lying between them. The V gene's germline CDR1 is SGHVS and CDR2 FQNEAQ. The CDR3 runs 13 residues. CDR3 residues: CASSLDDRIEAFF. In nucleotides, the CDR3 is TGTGCCAGCAGCTTAGATGACAGGATTGAAGCTTTCTTT.

CDR3 bases: TGCGCCAGCAGCTTGGATGGGACAGCTAGCTACACCTTC. Protein product: CASSLDGTASYTF. The chain has TRBV5-1 and TRBJ1-2; 7 bases match TRBD1. V was clipped by 0 bases and J by 9 bases; unmatched bases: 5. The CDR3 sequence is 13 residues long. The germline CDR1 and CDR2 sequences are SGHRS and YFSETQ.

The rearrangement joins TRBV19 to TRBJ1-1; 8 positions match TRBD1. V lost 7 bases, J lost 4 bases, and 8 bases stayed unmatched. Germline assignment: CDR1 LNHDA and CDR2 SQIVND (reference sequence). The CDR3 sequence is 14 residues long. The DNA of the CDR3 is TGTGCCAGTACCCCCCAGGGGGCCGGCACTGAAGCTTTCTTT. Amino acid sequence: CASTPQGAGTEAFF.

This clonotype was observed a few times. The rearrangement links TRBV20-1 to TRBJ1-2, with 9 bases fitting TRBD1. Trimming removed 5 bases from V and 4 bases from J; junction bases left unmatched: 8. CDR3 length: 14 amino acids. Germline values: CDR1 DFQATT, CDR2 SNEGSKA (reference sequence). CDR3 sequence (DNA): TGCAGTGCTTTTGGGGTGGGACAGGGCTATGGCTACACCTTC. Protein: CSAFGVGQGYGYTF.

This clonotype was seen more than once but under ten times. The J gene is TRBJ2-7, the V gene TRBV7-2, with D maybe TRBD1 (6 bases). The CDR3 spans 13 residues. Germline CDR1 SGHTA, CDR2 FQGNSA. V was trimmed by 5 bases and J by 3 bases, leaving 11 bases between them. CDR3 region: CASSVQGFYEQYV. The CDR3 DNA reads TGTGCCAGCAGCGTACAGGGATTCTACGAGCAGTACGTC.

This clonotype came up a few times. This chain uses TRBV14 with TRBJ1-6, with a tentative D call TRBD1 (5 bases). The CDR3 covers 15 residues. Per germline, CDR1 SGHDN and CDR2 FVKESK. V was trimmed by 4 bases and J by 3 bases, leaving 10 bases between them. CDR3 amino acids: CASSLRGIYNSPLHF. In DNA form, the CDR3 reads TGTGCCAGCAGCCTAAGGGGCATCTATAATTCACCCCTCCACTTT.

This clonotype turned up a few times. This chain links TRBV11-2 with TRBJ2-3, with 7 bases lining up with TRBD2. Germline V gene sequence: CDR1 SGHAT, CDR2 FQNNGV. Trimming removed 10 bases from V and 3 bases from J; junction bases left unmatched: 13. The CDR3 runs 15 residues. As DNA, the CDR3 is TGTGCCATTAGCTCGGGACTAACAGTTACAGATACGCAGTATTTT. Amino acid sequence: CAISSGLTVTDTQYF.

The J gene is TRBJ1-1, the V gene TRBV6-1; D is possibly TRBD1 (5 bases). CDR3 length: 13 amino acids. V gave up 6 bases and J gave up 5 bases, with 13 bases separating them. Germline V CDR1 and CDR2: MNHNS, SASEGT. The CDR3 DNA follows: TGTGCCAGCAGACCGGGGCGAGGGACTGAAGCTTTCTTT. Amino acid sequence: CASRPGRGTEAFF.

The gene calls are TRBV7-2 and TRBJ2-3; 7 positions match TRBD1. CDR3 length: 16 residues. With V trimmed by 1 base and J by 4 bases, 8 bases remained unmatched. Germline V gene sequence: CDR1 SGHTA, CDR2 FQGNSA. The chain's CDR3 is CASSLGPDRRPDTQYF. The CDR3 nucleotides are TGTGCCAGCAGCTTAGGTCCGGACAGGCGACCAGATACGCAGTATTTT.

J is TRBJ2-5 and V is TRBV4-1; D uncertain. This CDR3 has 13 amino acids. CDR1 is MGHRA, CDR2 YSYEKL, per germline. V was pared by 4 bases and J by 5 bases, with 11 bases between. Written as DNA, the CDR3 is TGCGCCAGCAGCCTCCGCAGTGTGGAGACCCAGTACTTC. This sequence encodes CASSLRSVETQYF.

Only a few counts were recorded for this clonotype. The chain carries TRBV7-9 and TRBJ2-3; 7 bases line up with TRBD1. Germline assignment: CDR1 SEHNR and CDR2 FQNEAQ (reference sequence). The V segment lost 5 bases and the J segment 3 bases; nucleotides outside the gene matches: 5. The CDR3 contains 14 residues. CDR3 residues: CASSQDRATDTQYF. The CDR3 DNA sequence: TGTGCCAGCAGCCAAGACAGGGCTACAGATACGCAGTATTTT.

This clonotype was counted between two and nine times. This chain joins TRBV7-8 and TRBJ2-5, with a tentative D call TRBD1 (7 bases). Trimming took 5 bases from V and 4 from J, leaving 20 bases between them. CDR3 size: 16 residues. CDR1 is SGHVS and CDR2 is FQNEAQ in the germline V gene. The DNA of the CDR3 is TGTGCCAGCAGCAGGGGGGCCTACTCAGGGGGAGAGACCCAGTACTTC. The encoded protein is CASSRGAYSGGETQYF.

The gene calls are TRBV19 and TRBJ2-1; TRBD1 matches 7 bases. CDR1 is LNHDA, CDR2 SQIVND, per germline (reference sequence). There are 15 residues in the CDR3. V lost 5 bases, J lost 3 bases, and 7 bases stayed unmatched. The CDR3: CASSLQGPLYNEQFF. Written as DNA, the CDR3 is TGTGCCAGTAGTTTACAGGGGCCCCTCTACAATGAGCAGTTCTTC.

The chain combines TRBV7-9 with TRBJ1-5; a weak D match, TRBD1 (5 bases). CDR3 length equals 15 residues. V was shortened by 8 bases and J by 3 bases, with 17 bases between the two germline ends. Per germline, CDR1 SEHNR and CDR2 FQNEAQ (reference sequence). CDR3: CASSPSGTFNQPQHF. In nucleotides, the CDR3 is TGTGCCAGCTCTCCTTCCGGGACCTTCAATCAGCCCCAGCATTTT.

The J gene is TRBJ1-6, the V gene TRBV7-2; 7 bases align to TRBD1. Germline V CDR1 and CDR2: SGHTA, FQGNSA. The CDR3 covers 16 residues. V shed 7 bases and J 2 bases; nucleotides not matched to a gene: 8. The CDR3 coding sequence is TGTGCCAGCACCAACCCAGGGGGACCCTATAATTCACCCCTCCACTTT. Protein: CASTNPGGPYNSPLHF.

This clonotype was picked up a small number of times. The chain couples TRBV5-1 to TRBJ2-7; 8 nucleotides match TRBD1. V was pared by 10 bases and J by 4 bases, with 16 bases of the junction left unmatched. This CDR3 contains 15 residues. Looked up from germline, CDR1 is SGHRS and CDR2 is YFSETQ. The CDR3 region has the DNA TGCGCCTCCTGGTTGGGGACAGGAGTTGGATACGAGCAGTACTTC. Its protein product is CASWLGTGVGYEQYF.

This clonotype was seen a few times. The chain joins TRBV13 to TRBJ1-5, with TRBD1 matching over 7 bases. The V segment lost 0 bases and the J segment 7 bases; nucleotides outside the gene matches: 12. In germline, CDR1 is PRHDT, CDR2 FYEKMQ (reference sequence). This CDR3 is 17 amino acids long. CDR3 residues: CASSLGPRGGGRQPQHF. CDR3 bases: TGTGCCAGCAGCTTAGGGCCTCGGGGAGGGGGCCGGCAGCCCCAGCATTTT.

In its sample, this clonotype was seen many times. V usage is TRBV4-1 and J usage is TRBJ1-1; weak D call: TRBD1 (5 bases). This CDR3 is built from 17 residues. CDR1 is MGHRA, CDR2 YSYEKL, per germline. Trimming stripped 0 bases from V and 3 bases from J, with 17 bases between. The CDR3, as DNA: TGCGCCAGCAGCCAAGACCCTCCCGATGGGGGTGACACTGAAGCTTTCTTT. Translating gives CASSQDPPDGGDTEAFF.

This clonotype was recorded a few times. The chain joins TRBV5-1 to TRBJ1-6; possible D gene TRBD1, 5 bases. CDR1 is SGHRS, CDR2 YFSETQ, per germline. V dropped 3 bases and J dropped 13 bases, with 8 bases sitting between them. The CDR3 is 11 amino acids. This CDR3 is CASSWGCPLHF. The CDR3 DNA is TGCGCCAGCAGCTGGGGGTGCCCCCTCCACTTT.

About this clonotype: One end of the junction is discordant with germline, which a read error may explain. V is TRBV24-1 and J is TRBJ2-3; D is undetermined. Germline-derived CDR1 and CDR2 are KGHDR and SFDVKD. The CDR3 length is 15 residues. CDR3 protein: CATSDPRTDAETQYF. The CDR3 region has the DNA TGTGCCACCAGTGATCCTCGGACGGACGCAGAAACGCAGTATTTT.

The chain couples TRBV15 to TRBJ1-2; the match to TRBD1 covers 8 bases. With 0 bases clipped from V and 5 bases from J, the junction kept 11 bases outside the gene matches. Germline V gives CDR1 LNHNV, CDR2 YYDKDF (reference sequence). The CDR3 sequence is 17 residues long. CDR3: CATSRDRGTGQWYGYTF. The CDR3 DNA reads TGTGCCACCAGCAGAGATCGGGGGACAGGACAGTGGTATGGCTACACCTTC.

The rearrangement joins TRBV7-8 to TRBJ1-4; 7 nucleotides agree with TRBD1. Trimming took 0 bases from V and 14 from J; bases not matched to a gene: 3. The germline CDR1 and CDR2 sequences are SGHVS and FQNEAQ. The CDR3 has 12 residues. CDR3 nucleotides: TGTGCCAGCAGCTTAGCGCAGACAGGGCTGTTTTTT. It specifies CASSLAQTGLFF.

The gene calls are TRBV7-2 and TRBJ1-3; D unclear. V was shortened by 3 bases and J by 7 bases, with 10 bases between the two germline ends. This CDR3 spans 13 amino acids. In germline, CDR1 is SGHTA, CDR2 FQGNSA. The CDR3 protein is CASSFYGRNTIYF. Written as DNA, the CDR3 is TGTGCCAGCAGCTTTTACGGCCGCAACACCATATATTTT.